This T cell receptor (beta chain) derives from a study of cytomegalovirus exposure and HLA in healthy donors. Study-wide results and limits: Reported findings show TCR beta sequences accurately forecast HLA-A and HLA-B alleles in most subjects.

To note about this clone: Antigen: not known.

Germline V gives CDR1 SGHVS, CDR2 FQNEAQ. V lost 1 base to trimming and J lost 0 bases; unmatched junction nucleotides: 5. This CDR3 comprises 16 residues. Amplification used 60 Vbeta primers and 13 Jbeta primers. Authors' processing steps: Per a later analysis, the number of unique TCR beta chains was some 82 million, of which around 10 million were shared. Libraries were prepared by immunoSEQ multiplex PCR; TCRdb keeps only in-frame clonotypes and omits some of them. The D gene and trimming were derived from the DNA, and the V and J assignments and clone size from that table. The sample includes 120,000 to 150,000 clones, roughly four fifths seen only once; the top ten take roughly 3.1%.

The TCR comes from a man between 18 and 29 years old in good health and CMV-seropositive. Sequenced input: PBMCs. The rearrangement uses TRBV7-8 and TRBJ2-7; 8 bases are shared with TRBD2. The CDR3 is CASSLELAANSYEQYF. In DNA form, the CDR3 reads TGTGCCAGCAGCTTAGAACTAGCGGCCAACTCCTACGAGCAGTACTTC.